The 13 T cell receptor beta chains given below trace back to one sample, sequenced in a study of OX40 agonist ivuxolimab in advanced cancers. TCRdb's table, derived via immunoSEQ multiplex PCR, lists solely in-frame clones and lacks some. The data contain some 35,000 clones, roughly three quarters of them singletons. The input for sequencing was CD4+ or CD8+ T cells sorted from blood, taken in a trial of the OX40 agonist ivuxolimab. Receptor source: an adult with an advanced solid tumor such as melanoma, head and neck, liver or kidney cancer.

This sequence joins TRBV11-2 and TRBJ1-1, with TRBD1 matching over 10 bases. There are 16 residues in the CDR3. CDR1 and CDR2 (germline): SGHAT, FQNNGV. Trimming removed 5 bases from V and 1 base from J; junction bases left unmatched: 7. The CDR3 reads CASSPGTGAQNTEAFF. The CDR3 nucleotides read TGTGCCAGCAGCCCCGGGACAGGGGCCCAGAACACTGAAGCTTTCTTT.

The chain uses TRBV7-3 and TRBJ2-1, with D tentatively TRBD2 (6 bases). Germline V lookup: CDR1 SGHTA, CDR2 FQGTGA. The CDR3 runs 16 residues. Trimming left V 1 base short and J 6 bases short, with 16 bases between. The CDR3 is CASSLSGGTTTNEQFF. Here the CDR3 DNA reads TGTGCCAGCAGCTTAAGTGGAGGGACCACAACCAATGAGCAGTTCTTC.

This chain joins TRBV28 and TRBJ2-5; a possible D gene is TRBD1 (6 bases). Germline-derived CDR1 and CDR2 are MDHEN and SYDVKM. Trimming removed 2 bases at V and 4 bases at J, with 17 bases between. The CDR3 loop spans 16 amino acids. CDR3 region: CASSLTAAGAGETQYF. The CDR3 bases are TGTGCCAGCAGTTTAACGGCGGCAGGGGCGGGAGAGACCCAGTACTTC.

J is TRBJ1-6 and V is TRBV6-1, with D possibly matching TRBD1 (5 bases). The CDR3 contains 13 residues. Germline V gene data show CDR1 as MNHNS and CDR2 as SASEGT. V was trimmed by 2 bases and J by 9 bases, leaving 8 bases between them. Here the CDR3 DNA reads TGTGCCAGCAGTGAATTGGGGCGTTCACCCCTCCACTTT. The encoded protein is CASSELGRSPLHF.

This clone was observed a single time. V gene TRBV6-6 combines with J gene TRBJ2-7; D gene unclear. The CDR3 has 14 amino acids. Trimming pared 6 bases from V and 0 bases from J, leaving 12 bases between. The germline V gene encodes CDR1 MNHNY and CDR2 SVGAGI (reference sequence). For the CDR3, the DNA is TGTGCCAGCAGCCTCGACGGAAGCTCCTACGAGCAGTACTTC. It translates to CASSLDGSSYEQYF.

The rearrangement joins TRBV20-1 to TRBJ1-5; a possible D gene is TRBD1 (6 bases). The CDR3 length is 11 residues. Per the germline V gene, CDR1 is DFQATT and CDR2 is SNEGSKA (reference sequence). V was cut by 6 bases and J by 13 bases, with 16 bases left in between. The DNA of the CDR3 is TGCAGTGCGGGGATACAGGGCATTCAGCATTTT. Translating it yields CSAGIQGIQHF.

This chain joins TRBV7-3 and TRBJ1-5; D call uncertain. Germline V lookup: CDR1 SGHTA, CDR2 FQGTGA. V was clipped by 6 bases and J by 0 bases, with 12 bases between them. The CDR3 sequence is 15 residues long. The CDR3 region is CASRPQTASNQPQHF. In nucleotides, the CDR3 is TGTGCCAGCAGACCACAGACGGCTAGCAATCAGCCCCAGCATTTT.

The chain uses TRBV6-5 and TRBJ2-7; TRBD1 aligns across 10 bases. The V and J ends lost 6 bases and 5 bases, in that order; junction bases with no gene match: 7. The CDR3 loop spans 14 amino acids. Germline loops: CDR1 MNHEY, CDR2 SVGAGI. CDR3 protein: CASRRQGAPNEQYF. The CDR3 region has the DNA TGTGCCAGCAGAAGACAGGGGGCGCCCAACGAGCAGTACTTC.

This sequence joins TRBV2 and TRBJ1-4; 9 bases are a match to TRBD1. Germline V lookup: CDR1 SNHLY, CDR2 FYNNEI. This CDR3 region has 15 residues. V lost 6 bases and J lost 7; bases outside the gene matches: 9. The CDR3 loop reads CASRPAGTGREKLFF. The CDR3 nucleotides are TGTGCCAGCAGGCCCGCCGGGACAGGGCGTGAAAAACTGTTTTTT. The whole variable domain, remainder taken from reference TRBV2 and TRBJ1-4, is EPEVTQTPSHQVTQMGQEVILRCVPISNHLYFYWYRQILGQKVEFLVSFYNNEISEKSEIFDDQFSVERPDGSNFTLKIRSTKLEDSAMYFCASRPAGTGREKLFFGSGTQLSVL.

The chain recombines TRBV5-1 with TRBJ2-1, with TRBD2 matching over 8 bases. This CDR3 is 15 amino acids long. Germline CDR1 reads SGHRS; CDR2 reads YFSETQ. V lost 3 bases and J lost 0; bases outside the gene matches: 2. The CDR3 sequence: CASSSGGHSYNEQFF. CDR3 coding DNA: TGCGCCAGCAGCTCGGGAGGGCACTCCTACAATGAGCAGTTCTTC.

The V and J genes are TRBV7-9 and TRBJ2-1, with TRBD2 matching 13 bases. The V segment lost 6 bases and the J segment 8 bases; nucleotides outside the gene matches: 4. Germline V CDR1 and CDR2: SEHNR, FQNEAQ (reference sequence). The CDR3 is 14 amino acids. CDR3 in DNA: TGTGCCAGCAGTGGACTAGCGGGGGAGGATGAGCAGTTCTTC. Translation gives CASSGLAGEDEQFF.

This clone has a handful of counts. Other DNA sequences in the sample encode the same CDR3. The chain is built from TRBV13 and TRBJ2-5; 7 nucleotides match TRBD2. Germline lookup yields CDR1 PRHDT and CDR2 FYEKMQ (reference sequence). V was clipped by 5 bases and J by 5 bases; unmatched bases: 5. The CDR3 has 13 residues. The CDR3 loop reads CASSTTSLETQYF. The DNA for the CDR3 is TGTGCCAGCAGCACGACTAGCCTGGAGACCCAGTACTTC.

This clone was detected a few times. V is TRBV5-1 and J is TRBJ2-1, with TRBD2 matching over 9 bases. The CDR3 has 16 residues. V lost 0 bases to trimming and J lost 4 bases; unmatched junction nucleotides: 5. Germline V gives CDR1 SGHRS, CDR2 YFSETQ. The CDR3 DNA is TGCGCCAGCAGCTTGGATGGCGGGGGGGGATACAATGAGCAGTTCTTC. It yields the protein CASSLDGGGGYNEQFF.